What follows are 8 T cell receptor beta chains derived from one specimen sequenced in a study of T cells in women clearing cervical HPV infection. Clones were read by immunoSEQ multiplex PCR, and TCRdb kept only the in-frame ones, dropping some. With roughly 40,000 clones in the sample, the ten largest clones hold 0.95% to 1.5%. Sequencing was performed on blood buffy coat. The receptors here all came from a woman aged 18-69 years with a cervical HPV16 infection that either progressed to CIN3+ or cleared (not recorded which).

In the case of this clone: The read terminates 3 residues ahead of where the CDR3 ends, so the germline J gene completes it. This chain links TRBV20-1 with TRBJ2-1; 7 nucleotides align to TRBD1. The CDR3 runs 13 residues. The V gene's germline CDR1 is DFQATT and CDR2 SNEGSKA (reference sequence). Trimming removed 5 bases from V and 8 bases from J; junction bases left unmatched: 9. The CDR3 DNA, read in part, is TGCAGTGCTGACAAACACAGGGGCGATGAG. It translates to CSADKHRGDE. The entire CDR3 reads CSADKHRGDEQFF.

Worth noting for this clone: The sequence runs out 3 residues before the end of the CDR3; the remainder is reconstructed from the germline J gene. The chain is built from TRBV5-4 and TRBJ2-5, with D unresolved. This CDR3 is built from 15 residues. Per germline, CDR1 SGHNT and CDR2 YYREEE (reference sequence). V lost 4 bases and J lost 1, with 14 bases in between. Incomplete CDR3 DNA: TGTGCCAGCAGCAGTCGCACTACATTCCAAGAGACC. Translated, it gives CASSSRTTFQET. The entire CDR3 protein is CASSSRTTFQETQYF.

The CDR3 reads CASSLMISNTEAFF. Partial CDR3 DNA: TGTGCCAGCAGCCTAATGATTTCGAACACTGAA. The V and J genes are TRBV11-2 and TRBJ1-1; the D is unclear. The CDR3 is cut off 3 residues early in the read; its end comes from the germline J gene. The CDR3 covers 14 residues. Trimming removed 5 bases at V and 1 base at J, with 11 bases between. Germline values: CDR1 SGHAT, CDR2 FQNNGV.

About this clone itself: The missing CDR3 end, 3 residues past where the read stops, is filled in from the germline J gene. The chain has TRBV30 and TRBJ1-6; D may be TRBD1 (6 bases). Trimming left V 2 bases short and J 3 bases short, with 11 bases between. Germline V CDR1 and CDR2: GTSNPN, SVGIG (reference sequence). The CDR3 consists of 15 residues. CDR3 bases read: TGTGCCTGGAGTTCGTGGGACATCTATAATTCACCC. Translated, it gives CAWSSWDIYNSP. The CDR3 in its entirety is CAWSSWDIYNSPLHF.

Comments on this clone: The read halts 3 residues ahead of the CDR3 end, with the missing end drawn from the germline J gene. The chain employs TRBV19 and TRBJ1-3; 7 positions agree with TRBD1. Germline V gives CDR1 LNHDA, CDR2 SQIVND (reference sequence). This CDR3 comprises 14 residues. V lost 5 bases to trimming and J lost 2 bases; unmatched junction nucleotides: 3. The CDR3 bases that were read are TGTGCCAGTAGTCATCAGGGGGCTGGAAACACC. This gives the protein CASSHQGAGNT. The full CDR3 sequence reads CASSHQGAGNTIYF.

About this clone itself: The CDR3 end falls 3 residues outside the read, so it is completed with the germline J gene. The chain carries TRBV19 and TRBJ1-5; tentatively, D is TRBD1 (5 bases). The CDR3 spans 16 residues. CDR1 is LNHDA and CDR2 is SQIVND in the germline V gene (reference sequence). V gave up 5 bases and J gave up 1 base, with 15 bases separating them. The sequenced CDR3 bases are TGTGCCAGTAGTCCCCTCTTGCGGGGGAGCAATCAGCCC. Translating it yields CASSPLLRGSNQP. The entire CDR3 protein is CASSPLLRGSNQPQHF.

The covered CDR3 bases are TGTGCCAGCAGCTCCTTAGGGCTAGCCGACTACTACAATGAG. Translating it yields CASSSLGLADYYNE. The whole CDR3 protein reads CASSSLGLADYYNEQFF. The chain carries TRBV7-8 and TRBJ2-1; TRBD2 might be the D (5 bases). The missing CDR3 end, 3 residues past where the read stops, is filled in from the germline J gene. The germline gives CDR1 SGHVS, CDR2 FQNEAQ. Trimming left V 4 bases short and J 3 bases short, with 19 bases between. The length of the CDR3 is 17 residues.

Remarks on this clone: The CDR3 goes on 3 residues after the read ends, and that part is filled in from the germline J gene. The rearrangement joins TRBV15 to TRBJ1-2; tentative D call: TRBD1 (6 bases). Germline assignment: CDR1 LNHNV and CDR2 YYDKDF (reference sequence). This CDR3 is 15 amino acids long. V shed 3 bases and J shed 7 bases, with 18 bases lying between them. The CDR3 DNA, read in part, is TGTGCCACCAGCAGGTGGCTTGGGGGGGCCGGTGGC. This gives the protein CATSRWLGGAGG. The whole CDR3 is CATSRWLGGAGGYTF.